This TCR beta chain was observed in a study of OX40 agonist ivuxolimab in advanced cancers. Whole-study context: Three patients, one with hepatocellular carcinoma and two with cutaneous melanoma, responded partially. Points from the study as a whole: Expansion of clones was among the lowest in partial responders at 0.1-3.0 mg/kg. Clonal expansion from baseline to week 6 occurred in both CD4+ and CD8+ T cells.

TCRdb keeps only in-frame clones here, not all; method: immunoSEQ multiplex PCR. The table has tens of thousands of clones, around nine tenths seen once. A note on this clone: The antigen is undetermined.

Sequenced material: CD4+ or CD8+ T cells sorted from blood, taken in a trial of the OX40 agonist ivuxolimab. This sequence was found in an adult with an advanced solid tumor such as melanoma, head and neck, liver or kidney cancer.

The chain's CDR3 is CASSPIYSQPSTDTQYF. Here the CDR3 DNA reads TGTGCCAGCAGCCCTATATACAGCCAACCTAGCACAGATACGCAGTATTTT. The gene calls are TRBV13 and TRBJ2-3; D is unresolved. Between the trimmed V and J ends, which lost 5 bases and 0 bases, there was a span of 18 bases. This CDR3 is built from 17 residues. The germline V gene encodes CDR1 PRHDT and CDR2 FYEKMQ (reference sequence).